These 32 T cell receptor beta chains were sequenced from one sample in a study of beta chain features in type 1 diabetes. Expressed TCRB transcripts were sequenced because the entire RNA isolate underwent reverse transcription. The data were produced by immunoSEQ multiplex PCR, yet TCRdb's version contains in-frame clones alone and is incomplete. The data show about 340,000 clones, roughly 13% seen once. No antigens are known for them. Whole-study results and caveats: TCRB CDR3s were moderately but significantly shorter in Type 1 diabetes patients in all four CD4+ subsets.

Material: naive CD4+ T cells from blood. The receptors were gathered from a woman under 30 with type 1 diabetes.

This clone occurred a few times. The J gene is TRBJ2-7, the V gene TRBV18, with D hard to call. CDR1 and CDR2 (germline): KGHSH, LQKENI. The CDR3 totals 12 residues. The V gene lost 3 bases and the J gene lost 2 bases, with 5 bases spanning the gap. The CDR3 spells CASSPSTYEQYF. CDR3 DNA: TGTGCCAGCTCACCGTCTACCTACGAGCAGTACTTC.

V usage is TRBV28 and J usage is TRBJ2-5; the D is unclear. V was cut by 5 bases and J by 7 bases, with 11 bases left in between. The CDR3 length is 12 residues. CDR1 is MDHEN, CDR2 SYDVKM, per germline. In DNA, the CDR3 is TGTGCCAGCAGTCCGCTAGTCGGGACCCAGTACTTC. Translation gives CASSPLVGTQYF.

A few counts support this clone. The CDR3, as DNA: TGTGCCAGCAGCCAAGATAAGGCTAGCGGGCCCATCACCTACAATGAGCAGTTCTTC. Translating it yields CASSQDKASGPITYNEQFF. The chain has TRBV14 and TRBJ2-1, with 8 bases matching TRBD2. Germline assignment: CDR1 SGHDN and CDR2 FVKESK. The CDR3 sequence is 19 residues long. Losses at the gene ends were 0 bases for V and 2 bases for J; bases not matched to a gene: 12.

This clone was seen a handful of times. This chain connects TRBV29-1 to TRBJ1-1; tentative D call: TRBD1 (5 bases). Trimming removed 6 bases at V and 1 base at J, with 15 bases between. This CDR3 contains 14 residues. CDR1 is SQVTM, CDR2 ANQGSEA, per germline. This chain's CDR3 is CSVGFTGKNTEAFF. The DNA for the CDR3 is TGCAGCGTCGGCTTCACAGGCAAGAACACTGAAGCTTTCTTT. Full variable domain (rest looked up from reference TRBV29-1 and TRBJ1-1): SAVISQKPSRDICQRGTSLTIQCQVDSQVTMMFWYRQQPGQSLTLIATANQGSEATYESGFVIDKFPISRPNLTFSTLTVSNMSPEDSSIYLCSVGFTGKNTEAFFGQGTRLTVV.

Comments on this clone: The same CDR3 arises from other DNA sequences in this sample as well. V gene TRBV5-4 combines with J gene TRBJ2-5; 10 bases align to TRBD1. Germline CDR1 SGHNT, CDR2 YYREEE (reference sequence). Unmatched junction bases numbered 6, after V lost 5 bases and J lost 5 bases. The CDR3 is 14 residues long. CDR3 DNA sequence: TGTGCCAGCAGTCCGGGACAGGGGAGGGAGACCCAGTACTTC. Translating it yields CASSPGQGRETQYF. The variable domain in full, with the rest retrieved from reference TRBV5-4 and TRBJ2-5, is ETGVTQSPTHLIKTRGQQVTLRCSSQSGHNTVSWYQQALGQGPQFIFQYYREEENGRGNFPPRFSGLQFPNYSSELNVNALELDDSALYLCASSPGQGRETQYFGPGTRLLVL.

The CDR3 bases are TGCGCCAGCAGTCAATCGGCGGAGGTCTACGAGCAGTACTTC. Translated, it gives CASSQSAEVYEQYF. This chain uses TRBV23-1 with TRBJ2-7, with a tentative D call TRBD2 (5 bases). TRBV23-1 is identified as an open reading frame with a role that is uncertain. The CDR3 extends over 14 amino acids. V gave up 0 bases and J gave up 3 bases, with 9 bases separating them.

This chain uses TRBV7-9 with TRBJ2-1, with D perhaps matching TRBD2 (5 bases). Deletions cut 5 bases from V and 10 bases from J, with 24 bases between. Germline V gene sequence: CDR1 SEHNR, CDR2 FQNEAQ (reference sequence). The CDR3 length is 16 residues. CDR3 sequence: CASSPGLDLDRLEQFF. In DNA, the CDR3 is TGTGCCAGCAGCCCCGGTCTGGACTTAGACCGCCTCGAGCAGTTCTTC.

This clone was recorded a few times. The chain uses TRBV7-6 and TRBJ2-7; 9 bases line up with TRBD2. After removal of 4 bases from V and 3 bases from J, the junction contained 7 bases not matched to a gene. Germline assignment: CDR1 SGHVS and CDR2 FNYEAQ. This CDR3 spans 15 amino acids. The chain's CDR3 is CASSSLLAGNYEQYF. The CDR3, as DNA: TGTGCCAGCAGCTCGCTTCTAGCGGGAAACTACGAGCAGTACTTC.

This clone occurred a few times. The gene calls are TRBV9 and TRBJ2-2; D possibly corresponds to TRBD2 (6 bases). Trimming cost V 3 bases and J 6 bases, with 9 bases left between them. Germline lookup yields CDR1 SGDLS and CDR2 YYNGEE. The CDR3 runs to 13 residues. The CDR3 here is CASSGLVSGELFF. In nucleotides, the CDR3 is TGTGCCAGCAGCGGACTAGTGTCCGGGGAGCTGTTTTTT.

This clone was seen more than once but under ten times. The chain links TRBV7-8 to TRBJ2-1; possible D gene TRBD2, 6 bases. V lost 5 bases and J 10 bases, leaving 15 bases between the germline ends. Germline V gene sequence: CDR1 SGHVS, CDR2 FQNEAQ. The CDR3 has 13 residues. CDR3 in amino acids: CASSHGTLLEQFF. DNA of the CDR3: TGTGCCAGCAGCCACGGGACTCTTCTCGAGCAGTTCTTC.

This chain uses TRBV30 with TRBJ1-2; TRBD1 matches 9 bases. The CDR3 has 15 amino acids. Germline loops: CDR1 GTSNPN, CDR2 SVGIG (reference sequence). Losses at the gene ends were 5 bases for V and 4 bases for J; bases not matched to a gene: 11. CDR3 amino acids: CAWGPTGTGSYGYTF. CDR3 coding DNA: TGTGCCTGGGGGCCCACCGGGACAGGGAGCTATGGCTACACCTTC.

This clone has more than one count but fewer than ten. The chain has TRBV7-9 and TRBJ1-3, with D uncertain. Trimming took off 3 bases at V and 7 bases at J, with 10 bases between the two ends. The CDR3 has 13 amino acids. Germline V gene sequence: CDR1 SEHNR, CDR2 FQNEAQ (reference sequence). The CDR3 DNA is TGTGCCAGCAGCTTCGAGGGTTCTAACACCATATATTTT. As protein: CASSFEGSNTIYF.

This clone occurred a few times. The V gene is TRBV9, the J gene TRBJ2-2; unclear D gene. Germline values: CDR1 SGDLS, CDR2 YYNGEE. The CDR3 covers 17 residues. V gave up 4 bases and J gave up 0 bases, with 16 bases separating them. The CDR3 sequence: CASSSPVGGSNTGELFF. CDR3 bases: TGTGCCAGCAGCTCCCCGGTTGGCGGTTCGAACACCGGGGAGCTGTTTTTT.

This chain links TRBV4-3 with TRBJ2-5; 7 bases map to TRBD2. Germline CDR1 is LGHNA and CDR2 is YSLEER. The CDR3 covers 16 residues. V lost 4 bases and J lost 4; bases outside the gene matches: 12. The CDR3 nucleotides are TGCGCCAGCAGCCGCCGGGCCGGGAGGTCCCCAGAGACCCAGTACTTC. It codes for CASSRRAGRSPETQYF.

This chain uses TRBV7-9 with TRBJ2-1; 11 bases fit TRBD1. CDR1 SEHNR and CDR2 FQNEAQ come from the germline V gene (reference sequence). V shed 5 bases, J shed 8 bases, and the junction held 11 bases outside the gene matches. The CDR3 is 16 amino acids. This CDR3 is CASSLSGTGGMHEQFF. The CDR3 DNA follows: TGTGCCAGCAGCCTATCCGGGACAGGGGGGATGCATGAGCAGTTCTTC.

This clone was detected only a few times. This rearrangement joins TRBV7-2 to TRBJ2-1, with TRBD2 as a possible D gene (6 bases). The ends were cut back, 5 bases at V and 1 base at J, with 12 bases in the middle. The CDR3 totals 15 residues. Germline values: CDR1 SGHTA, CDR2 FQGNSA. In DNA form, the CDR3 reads TGTGCCAGCAGCGGGGGGAGAGAATCCTACAATGAGCAGTTCTTC. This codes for CASSGGRESYNEQFF.

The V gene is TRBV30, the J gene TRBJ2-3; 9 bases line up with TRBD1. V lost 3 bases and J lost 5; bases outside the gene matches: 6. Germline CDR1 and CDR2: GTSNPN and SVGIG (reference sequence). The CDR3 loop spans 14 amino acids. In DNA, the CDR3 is TGTGCCTGGAGCGGGACAGGGAGGGGAGATACGCAGTATTTT. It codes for CAWSGTGRGDTQYF. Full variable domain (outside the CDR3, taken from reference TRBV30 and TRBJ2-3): SQTIHQWPATLVQPVGSPLSLECTVEGTSNPNLYWYRQAAGRGLQLLFYSVGIGQISSEVPQNLSASRPQDRQFILSSKKLLLSDSGFYLCAWSGTGRGDTQYFGPGTRLTVL.

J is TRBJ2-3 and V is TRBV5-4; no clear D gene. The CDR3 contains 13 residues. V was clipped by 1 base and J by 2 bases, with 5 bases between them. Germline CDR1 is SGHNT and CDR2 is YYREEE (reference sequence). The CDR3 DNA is TGTGCCAGCAGCTTGATATCCACAGATACGCAGTATTTT. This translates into CASSLISTDTQYF.

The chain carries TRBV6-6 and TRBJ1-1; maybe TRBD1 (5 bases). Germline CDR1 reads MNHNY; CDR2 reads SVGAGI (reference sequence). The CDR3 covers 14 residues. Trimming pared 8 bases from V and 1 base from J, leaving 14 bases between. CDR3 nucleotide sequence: TGTGCCAGCTCCCGCACCCAGGGGAACACTGAAGCTTTCTTT. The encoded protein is CASSRTQGNTEAFF.

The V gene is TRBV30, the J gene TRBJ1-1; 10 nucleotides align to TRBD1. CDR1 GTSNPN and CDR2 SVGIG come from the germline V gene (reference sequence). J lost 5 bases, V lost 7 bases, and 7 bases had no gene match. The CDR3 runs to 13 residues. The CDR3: CASWTGGVTEAFF. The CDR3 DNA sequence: TGTGCCTCGTGGACAGGGGGAGTTACTGAAGCTTTCTTT.

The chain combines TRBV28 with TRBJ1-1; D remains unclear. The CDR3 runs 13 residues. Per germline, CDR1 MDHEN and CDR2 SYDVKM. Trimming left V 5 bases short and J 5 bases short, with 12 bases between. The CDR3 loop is CASSPPPVTEAFF. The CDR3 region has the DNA TGTGCCAGCAGTCCCCCTCCCGTGACTGAAGCTTTCTTT.

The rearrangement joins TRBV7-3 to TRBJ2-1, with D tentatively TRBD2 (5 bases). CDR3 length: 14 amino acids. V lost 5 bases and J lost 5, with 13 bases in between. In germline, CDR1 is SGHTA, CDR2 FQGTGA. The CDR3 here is CASSPQLGDNEQFF. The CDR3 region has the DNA TGTGCCAGCAGCCCTCAACTCGGGGACAATGAGCAGTTCTTC. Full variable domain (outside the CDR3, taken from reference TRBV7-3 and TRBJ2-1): GAGVSQTPSNKVTEKGKYVELRCDPISGHTALYWYRQSLGQGPEFLIYFQGTGAADDSGLPNDRFFAVRPEGSVSTLKIQRTERGDSAVYLCASSPQLGDNEQFFGPGTRLTVL.

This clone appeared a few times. CDR3 sequence: CASSRTLNTGELFF. In DNA, the CDR3 is TGTGCCAGTAGTAGGACTTTGAACACCGGGGAGCTGTTTTTT. This chain joins TRBV19 and TRBJ2-2, with a weak D call TRBD2 (5 bases). Trimming took 4 bases from V and 1 from J, leaving 7 bases between them. CDR3 length: 14 amino acids. CDR1 and CDR2 from the germline V gene are LNHDA and SQIVND (reference sequence).

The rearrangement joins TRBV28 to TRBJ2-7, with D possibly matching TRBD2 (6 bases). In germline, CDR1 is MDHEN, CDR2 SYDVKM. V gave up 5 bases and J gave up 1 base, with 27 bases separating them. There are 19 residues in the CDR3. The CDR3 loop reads CASSPYPGRSSGSSYEQYV. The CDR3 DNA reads TGTGCCAGCAGTCCCTATCCCGGAAGGAGTAGCGGATCATCCTACGAGCAGTACGTC.

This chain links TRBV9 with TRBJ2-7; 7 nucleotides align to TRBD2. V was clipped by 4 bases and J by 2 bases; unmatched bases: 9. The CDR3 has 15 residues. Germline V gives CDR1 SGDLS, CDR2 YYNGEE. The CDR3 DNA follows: TGTGCCAGCAGCCCCTGGGGGGGAGAAGCCTACGAGCAGTACTTC. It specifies CASSPWGGEAYEQYF.

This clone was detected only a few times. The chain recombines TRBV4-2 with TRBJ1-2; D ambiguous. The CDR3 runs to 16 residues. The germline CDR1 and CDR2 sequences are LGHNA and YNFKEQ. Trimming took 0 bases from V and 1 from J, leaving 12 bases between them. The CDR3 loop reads CASSQEAATNNYGYTF. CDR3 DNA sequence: TGTGCCAGCAGCCAAGAGGCAGCTACTAATAACTATGGCTACACCTTC.

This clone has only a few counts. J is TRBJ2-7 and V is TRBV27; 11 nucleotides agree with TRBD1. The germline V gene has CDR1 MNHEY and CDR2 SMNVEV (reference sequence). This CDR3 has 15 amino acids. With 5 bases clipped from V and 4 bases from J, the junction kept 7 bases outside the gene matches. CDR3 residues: CASSLGQGAAYEQYV. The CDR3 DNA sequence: TGTGCCAGCAGTCTTGGACAGGGGGCTGCGTACGAGCAGTACGTC.

CDR3 nucleotide sequence: TGTGCCAGCAGTCCCCGGTCGTACGAGCAGTACTTC. It yields the protein CASSPRSYEQYF. The chain has TRBV6-5 and TRBJ2-7; D gene ambiguous. Trimming removed 5 bases from V and 4 bases from J, with 9 bases in between. Per germline, CDR1 MNHEY and CDR2 SVGAGI. This CDR3 spans 12 amino acids.

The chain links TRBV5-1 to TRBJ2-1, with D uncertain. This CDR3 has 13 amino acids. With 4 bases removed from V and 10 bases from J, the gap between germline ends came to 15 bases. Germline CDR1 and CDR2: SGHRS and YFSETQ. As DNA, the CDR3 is TGCGCCAGCAGCCTGAGCCTTTGGGCCGAGCAGTTCTTC. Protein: CASSLSLWAEQFF.

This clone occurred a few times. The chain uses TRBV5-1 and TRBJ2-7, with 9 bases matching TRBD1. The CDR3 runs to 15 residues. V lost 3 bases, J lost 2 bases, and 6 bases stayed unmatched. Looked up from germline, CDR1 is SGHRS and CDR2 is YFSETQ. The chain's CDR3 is CASSSAGQGPYEQYF. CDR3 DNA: TGCGCCAGCAGCTCCGCGGGACAGGGCCCCTACGAGCAGTACTTC. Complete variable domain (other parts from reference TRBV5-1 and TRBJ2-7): KAGVTQTPRYLIKTRGQQVTLSCSPISGHRSVSWYQQTPGQGLQFLFEYFSETQRNKGNFPGRFSGRQFSNSRSEMNVSTLELGDSALYLCASSSAGQGPYEQYFGPGTRLTVT.

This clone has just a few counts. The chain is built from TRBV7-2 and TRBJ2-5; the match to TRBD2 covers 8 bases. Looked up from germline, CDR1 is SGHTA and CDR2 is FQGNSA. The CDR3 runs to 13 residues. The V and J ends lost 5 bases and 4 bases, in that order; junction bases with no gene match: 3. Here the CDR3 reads CASSPGGIETQYF. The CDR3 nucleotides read TGTGCCAGCAGCCCGGGGGGGATAGAGACCCAGTACTTC.

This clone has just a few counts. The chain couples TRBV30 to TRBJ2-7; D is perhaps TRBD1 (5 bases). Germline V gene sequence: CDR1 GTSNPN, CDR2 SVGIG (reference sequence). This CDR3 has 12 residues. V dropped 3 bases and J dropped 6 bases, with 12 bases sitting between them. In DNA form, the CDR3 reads TGTGCCTGGAGCCCGGTAAGGGGCGAGCAGTACTTC. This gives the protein CAWSPVRGEQYF.